These 25 T cell receptor beta chains were all obtained from the same sample, sequenced in a study of blood T cell repertoires in COVID-19. The table came from immunoSEQ multiplex PCR; TCRdb's copy has only in-frame clones and leaves some out. The table includes under 300,000 clones, around 83% detected once. Source material: peripheral blood. The receptors stem from a man in his thirties or forties who had recovered from COVID-19.

This clone has a handful of counts. V gene TRBV4-2 combines with J gene TRBJ1-3; a possible D gene is TRBD1 (5 bases). CDR3 length equals 14 residues. CDR1 LGHNA and CDR2 YNFKEQ come from the germline V gene. V was pared by 5 bases and J by 4 bases, with 12 bases between. The chain's CDR3 is CASSAGFEGNTIYF. CDR3 bases: TGTGCCAGCAGCGCAGGGTTTGAAGGAAACACCATATATTTT.

The chain joins TRBV27 to TRBJ1-2; TRBD1 agrees at 9 bases. The germline V gene has CDR1 MNHEY and CDR2 SMNVEV (reference sequence). The CDR3 covers 16 residues. Trimming cost V 3 bases and J 8 bases; bases outside gene matches: 13. CDR3 sequence reads: CASSLFRTGEVLGYTF. The CDR3 DNA reads as TGTGCCAGCAGTTTGTTCCGGACAGGGGAAGTTTTAGGCTACACCTTC.

The chain links TRBV5-1 to TRBJ2-3, with 8 bases matching TRBD2. The CDR3 covers 16 residues. Trimming cost V 2 bases and J 0 bases; bases outside gene matches: 5. Germline values: CDR1 SGHRS, CDR2 YFSETQ. The CDR3 nucleotides are TGCGCCAGCAGCTTAGCGGGGGCTTTTAGCACAGATACGCAGTATTTT. Amino acids: CASSLAGAFSTDTQYF.

The chain combines TRBV10-2 with TRBJ2-5; 7 bases are shared with TRBD2. The germline V gene has CDR1 WSHSY and CDR2 SAAADI. The CDR3 covers 14 residues. V was clipped by 5 bases and J by 5 bases; unmatched bases: 8. As DNA, the CDR3 is TGCGCCAGCAGTCGGCGCGGGGGTCAGGAGACCCAGTACTTC. Its protein is CASSRRGGQETQYF.

J is TRBJ1-6 and V is TRBV7-9; TRBD1 agrees at 7 bases. Germline V gives CDR1 SEHNR, CDR2 FQNEAQ (reference sequence). Trimming at V came to 1 base and at J to 9 bases, leaving 3 bases not matched to a gene. The CDR3 is 14 residues long. The CDR3 DNA is TGTGCCAGCAGCTTAGGGGACAGCGGTTCACCCCTCCACTTT. It translates to CASSLGDSGSPLHF.

This clone was counted many times. This chain links TRBV25-1 with TRBJ1-2, with a tentative D call TRBD1 (6 bases). Germline V lookup: CDR1 MGHDK, CDR2 SYGVNS. The ends were cut back, 5 bases at V and 8 bases at J, with 12 bases in the middle. CDR3 length: 12 residues. In DNA form, the CDR3 reads TGTGCCAGCAGTTATACAGGGTACGGCTACACCTTC. Translation gives CASSYTGYGYTF.

The V gene is TRBV15, the J gene TRBJ1-5; 9 nucleotides line up with TRBD1. From germline, CDR1 is LNHNV and CDR2 YYDKDF (reference sequence). This CDR3 contains 16 residues. J lost 1 base, V lost 5 bases, and 6 bases had no gene match. The CDR3 loop is CATSVQGALSNQPQHF. The CDR3 DNA reads as TGTGCCACCAGCGTACAGGGGGCGTTGAGCAATCAGCCCCAGCATTTT.

V gene TRBV7-3 combines with J gene TRBJ2-1; no definite D call. Between the trimmed V and J ends, which lost 3 bases and 8 bases, there was a span of 11 bases. Germline CDR1 is SGHTA and CDR2 is FQGTGA. This CDR3 comprises 13 residues. The CDR3 DNA sequence: TGTGCCAGCAGCTTGTTACAGTCGGATGAGCAGTTCTTC. Amino acids: CASSLLQSDEQFF.

The chain carries TRBV3-1 (or the pseudogene TRBV3-2) and TRBJ2-1; D not resolved. Trimming took off 0 bases at V and 5 bases at J, with 8 bases between the two ends. The length of the CDR3 is 14 residues. Per germline, CDR1 LGHDT and CDR2 YNNKEL (reference sequence). The CDR3 reads CASSQEVENNEQFF. DNA for the CDR3: TGTGCCAGCAGCCAAGAGGTCGAGAACAATGAGCAGTTCTTC.

The chain combines TRBV18 with TRBJ2-7; 7 bases agree with TRBD1. The germline V gene has CDR1 KGHSH and CDR2 LQKENI. The V and J ends lost 3 bases and 6 bases, in that order; junction bases with no gene match: 5. The CDR3 covers 13 residues. CDR3 sequence reads: CASSPGDSREQYV. CDR3 bases: TGTGCCAGCTCACCGGGGGACAGCCGCGAGCAGTACGTC.

This chain links TRBV28 with TRBJ1-4, with 8 bases lining up with TRBD1. V trimming: 7 bases; J trimming: 8 bases; junction bases outside the gene matches: 9. The CDR3 runs to 14 residues. Germline V gene sequence: CDR1 MDHEN, CDR2 SYDVKM. Written as DNA, the CDR3 is TGTGCCAGCAATCCGGGACAGGAGGGAGAAAAACTGTTTTTT. It translates to CASNPGQEGEKLFF.

The V gene is TRBV9, the J gene TRBJ2-5; 8 nucleotides match TRBD2. The CDR3 is 15 amino acids. V trimming: 2 bases; J trimming: 0 bases; junction bases outside the gene matches: 3. The germline V gene encodes CDR1 SGDLS and CDR2 YYNGEE. CDR3 residues: CASSVWRGDQETQYF. CDR3 bases: TGTGCCAGCAGCGTTTGGCGGGGGGACCAAGAGACCCAGTACTTC. Filled out from reference TRBV9 and TRBJ2-5, the complete variable domain reads DSGVTQTPKHLITATGQRVTLRCSPRSGDLSVYWYQQSLDQGLQFLIQYYNGEERAKGNILERFSAQQFPDLHSELNLSSLELGDSALYFCASSVWRGDQETQYFGPGTRLLVL.

This chain connects TRBV3-1 (or the pseudogene TRBV3-2) to TRBJ1-6; D gene unclear. Germline V lookup: CDR1 LGHDT, CDR2 YNNKEL (reference sequence). This CDR3 spans 14 amino acids. Trimming shortened V by 1 base and J by 10 bases, and 11 bases separated the two germline ends. The CDR3 coding sequence is TGTGCCAGCAGCCAAGGAGGAGGACCCTCACCCCTCCACTTT. This gives the protein CASSQGGGPSPLHF.

This chain uses TRBV9 with TRBJ1-3; TRBD1 matches 9 bases. Trimming cost V 3 bases and J 6 bases; bases outside gene matches: 10. This CDR3 is built from 16 residues. Germline V CDR1 and CDR2: SGDLS, YYNGEE. CDR3 nucleotide sequence: TGTGCCAGCAGCGCCGGGGTCGGGACAGGGTCAAACACCATATATTTT. Residues: CASSAGVGTGSNTIYF.

This clone came up a few times. The rearrangement links TRBV2 to TRBJ1-4, with 7 bases fitting TRBD1. The germline gives CDR1 SNHLY, CDR2 FYNNEI. Losses at the gene ends were 6 bases for V and 5 bases for J; bases not matched to a gene: 12. The CDR3 is made up of 16 amino acids. CDR3 sequence (DNA): TGTGCCAGCAGGACCCAACAGGACAGGTTAAATGAAAAACTGTTTTTT. Amino acid sequence: CASRTQQDRLNEKLFF.

The J gene is TRBJ1-2, the V gene TRBV7-8; D gene ambiguous. Trimming cost V 1 base and J 8 bases, with 20 bases left between them. This CDR3 has 16 amino acids. The germline V gene encodes CDR1 SGHVS and CDR2 FQNEAQ. CDR3 in DNA: TGTGCCAGCAGCTTAGATTCCCCGCAGATTCGAAAGGGCTACACCTTC. Translation: CASSLDSPQIRKGYTF.

The rearrangement links TRBV3-1 (or the pseudogene TRBV3-2) to TRBJ2-1; TRBD1 matches 9 bases. V dropped 2 bases and J dropped 6; count of bases not matched to a gene: 8. CDR1 is LGHDT, CDR2 YNNKEL, per germline (reference sequence). This CDR3 contains 16 residues. The CDR3 here is CASSQILGTGTNEQFF. The CDR3 DNA sequence: TGTGCCAGCAGCCAAATCCTTGGGACAGGGACCAATGAGCAGTTCTTC.

The chain recombines TRBV7-3 with TRBJ2-1; 15 bases agree with TRBD2. This CDR3 is built from 18 residues. The germline gives CDR1 SGHTA, CDR2 FQGTGA. Trimming took 5 bases from V and 4 from J; bases not matched to a gene: 9. The CDR3 DNA is TGTGCCAGCAGCCCCGCCGGGACTAGCGGGGGGTTTTACAATGAGCAGTTCTTC. Amino acids: CASSPAGTSGGFYNEQFF.

The rearrangement links TRBV18 to TRBJ1-6, with TRBD1 identical over 9 bases. Germline CDR1 KGHSH, CDR2 LQKENI. The CDR3 is 15 amino acids. J lost 8 bases, V lost 4 bases, and 6 bases had no gene match. The CDR3 spells CASSRLTGGDSPLHF. In DNA form, the CDR3 reads TGTGCCAGCTCACGCCTGACAGGGGGAGATTCACCCCTCCACTTT.

This clone was counted only a few times. The genes are TRBV3-1 (or the pseudogene TRBV3-2) and TRBJ1-1, with D unresolved. V was cut by 0 bases and J by 0 bases, with 17 bases left in between. This CDR3 contains 18 residues. Germline CDR1 LGHDT, CDR2 YNNKEL (reference sequence). CDR3 region: CASSQDPHRVGMNTEAFF. The CDR3 nucleotides are TGTGCCAGCAGCCAAGATCCCCACAGAGTGGGCATGAACACTGAAGCTTTCTTT.

This sequence joins TRBV6-5 and TRBJ2-2; TRBD2 agrees at 8 bases. Germline lookup yields CDR1 MNHEY and CDR2 SVGAGI. This CDR3 has 14 amino acids. J gave up 8 bases and V 11 bases, and 13 bases lay outside the gene matches. The CDR3 DNA reads as TGTGCCGTGAGAAGCGGGGGTGGTAGAGGGGAGCTGTTTTTT. This codes for CAVRSGGGRGELFF.

This chain uses TRBV7-3 with TRBJ2-3; 10 nucleotides line up with TRBD2. Losses at the gene ends were 1 base for V and 3 bases for J; bases not matched to a gene: 10. CDR3 length: 18 amino acids. Per germline, CDR1 SGHTA and CDR2 FQGTGA. The CDR3 DNA reads as TGTGCCAGCAGCTTAAGTCCACTAACTAGCGGGGCAACAGATACGCAGTATTTT. Protein product: CASSLSPLTSGATDTQYF.

This clone was observed a few times. J is TRBJ1-6 and V is TRBV5-1; maybe TRBD1 (6 bases). Germline V gene lookup returns CDR1 SGHRS and CDR2 YFSETQ. V lost 2 bases, J lost 8 bases, and 11 bases lay in between. The CDR3 has 14 residues. CDR3 DNA sequence: TGCGCCAGCAGCTTTACAGGGCCGGATTCACCCCTCCACTTT. It encodes CASSFTGPDSPLHF.

V usage is TRBV12-3 or TRBV12-4 and J usage is TRBJ1-4; D unresolved. This CDR3 is 12 amino acids long. Trimming shortened V by 3 bases and J by 7 bases, and 6 bases separated the two germline ends. The CDR3 loop reads CASSLGFEKLFF. DNA of the CDR3: TGTGCCAGCAGTTTGGGCTTTGAAAAACTGTTTTTT.

This chain links TRBV28 with TRBJ1-6; 7 bases agree with TRBD1. The CDR3 is 14 amino acids. With V trimmed by 4 bases and J by 6 bases, 3 bases remained unmatched. Looked up from germline, CDR1 is MDHEN and CDR2 is SYDVKM. The CDR3 DNA is TGTGCCAGCAGTTCGGGACAGCCTAATTCACCCCTCCACTTT. This gives the protein CASSSGQPNSPLHF.